These T cell receptor beta chains were read from a single sample in a study of T-cell reconstitution after alpha-beta-depleted transplantation in children. A single record per CDR3 protein comes from TCRdb applying MiXCR to the PCR reads. Of 700,000 or so distinct CDR3 sequences listed, under 15% are singletons. Specimen: PBMCs, collected before TCRalphabeta/CD19-depleted stem cell transplant. Source of these receptors: a girl aged 2-10 years with congenital amegakaryocytic thrombocytopenia, due to receive a stem cell transplant. CDR3s include the opening cysteine and the closing phenylalanine or tryptophan. A D gene is named only where the DNA matches it firmly. The listing skips clone size in some rows; elsewhere it reads once, few, many or a size class.

v_call	cdr3_length	clone_size	d_call	j_call	cdr3_aa	cdr3_nt
TRBV14	15	-	-	TRBJ2-5	CASSQRRGVSETQYF	TGTGCCAGCAGCCAAAGACGAGGGGTTTCGGAGACCCAGTACTTC
TRBV19	16	-	-	TRBJ1-2	CASTQDSPRRPYGDTF	TGTGCCAGTACCCAGGACAGCCCGCGACGCCCCTATGGCGACACCTTC
TRBV5-1	17	-	-	TRBJ2-5	CASSLLSDTQFKETQYF	TGCGCCAGCAGCTTATTGTCGGACACCCAATTCAAAGAGACCCAGTACTTC
TRBV3-1	15	many	TRBD2	TRBJ2-1	CASSQTGGSYNEQFF	TGTGCCAGCAGCCAGACGGGAGGTAGTTACAATGAGCAGTTCTTC
TRBV24-1	14	-	-	TRBJ2-1	CATSDSLLADEQFF	TGTGCCACCAGTGATTCCCTCCTAGCTGATGAGCAGTTCTTC
TRBV5-1	15	few	TRBD1	TRBJ2-5	CASSSPGQRMETQYF	TGCGCCAGCAGCAGTCCGGGACAGAGGATGGAGACCCAGTACTTC
TRBV20-1	13	-	-	TRBJ2-1	CSASPPGDPEQFF	TGCAGTGCTAGCCCCCCGGGGGATCCTGAGCAGTTCTTC
TRBV20-1	18	-	-	TRBJ2-2	CSARDGSWGVGDTGELFF	TGCAGTGCTAGAGATGGCAGCTGGGGGGTGGGGGACACCGGGGAGCTGTTTTTT
TRBV20-1	14	few	-	TRBJ2-1	CSGGGGGSDNEQFF	TGCAGTGGGGGTGGAGGGGGATCGGACAATGAGCAGTTCTTC
TRBV5-1	15	-	TRBD2	TRBJ2-7	CASSLAASGIYEQYF	TGCGCCAGCAGCTTGGCGGCTAGCGGAATCTACGAGCAGTACTTC
TRBV29-1	13	-	-	TRBJ2-7	CSVEDPAVYEQYF	TGCAGCGTTGAAGATCCGGCAGTCTACGAGCAGTACTTC
TRBV5-1	14	many	-	TRBJ2-3	CASSLGLHTDTQYF	TGCGCCAGCAGCTTGGGTTTACACACAGATACGCAGTATTTT
TRBV28	15	many	TRBD2	TRBJ2-3	CASSLLAGESDTQYF	TGTGCCAGCAGTTTACTAGCGGGAGAATCAGATACGCAGTATTTT
TRBV4-1	15	few	TRBD1	TRBJ2-7	CASSPSGQEAYEQYF	TGCGCCAGCAGCCCCTCCGGACAGGAAGCCTACGAGCAGTACTTC
TRBV15	16	many	-	TRBJ2-5	CATSRSGADFQETQYF	TGTGCCACCAGCAGAAGCGGAGCCGACTTCCAAGAGACCCAGTACTTC
TRBV27	17	few	-	TRBJ1-1	CASSPSSYRAFYSEAFF	TGTGCCAGCAGTCCGTCCTCCTATAGGGCTTTCTATTCTGAAGCTTTCTTT
TRBV7-2	16	-	TRBD2	TRBJ2-5	CASSSFEREAPETQYF	TGTGCCAGCAGCTCCTTTGAGCGGGAGGCCCCAGAGACCCAGTACTTC
TRBV29-1	13	-	-	TRBJ2-7	CSVGSGAGYEQYF	TGCAGCGTTGGATCAGGGGCTGGCTACGAGCAGTACTTC
TRBV7-9	16	-	TRBD1	TRBJ2-5	CASSPRDREDKETQYF	TGTGCCAGCAGCCCCCGGGACAGGGAGGATAAAGAGACCCAGTACTTC
TRBV4-1	12	many	-	TRBJ2-1	CASSQGLEKQFF	TGCGCCAGCAGCCAGGGGCTCGAGAAGCAGTTCTTC
TRBV6-1	10	many	-	TRBJ1-5	CASNGQPQHF	TGTGCCAGCAATGGTCAGCCCCAGCATTTT
TRBV6-5	15	-	TRBD2	TRBJ2-3	CASSYSGRATDTQYF	TGTGCCAGCAGTTATAGCGGGAGGGCCACGGATACGCAGTATTTT
TRBV2	16	-	TRBD1	TRBJ2-3	CASSDRGTGPGDTQYF	TGTGCCAGCAGTGACCGGGGGACAGGGCCTGGGGATACGCAGTATTTT
TRBV28	14	once	-	TRBJ1-1	CASSLHGEDTEAFF	TGTGCCAGCAGTTTGCACGGGGAGGACACTGAAGCTTTCTTT
TRBV27	13	-	-	TRBJ2-7	CASSFGLPYEQYF	TGTGCCAGCAGTTTCGGACTCCCCTACGAGCAGTACTTC
TRBV28	14	-	TRBD2	TRBJ2-2	CATQTSGVTGELFF	TGTGCCACCCAGACTAGCGGCGTCACCGGGGAGCTGTTTTTT
TRBV7-9	17	many	-	TRBJ1-3	CASSASVSSGSGNTIYF	TGTGCCAGCAGCGCTAGTGTCAGCAGCGGGTCTGGAAACACCATATATTTT
TRBV29-1	11	-	-	TRBJ2-3	CSVNRADTQYF	TGCAGCGTGAACAGGGCAGATACGCAGTATTTT
TRBV5-1	15	-	TRBD1	TRBJ2-2	CPSSSTGVGTGELFF	TGCCCCAGCAGCTCGACAGGGGTGGGCACCGGGGAGCTGTTTTTT
TRBV7-7	15	-	TRBD2	TRBJ2-1	CASSLTSGGSYEQFF	TGTGCCAGCAGCCTCACTAGCGGGGGTTCATATGAGCAGTTCTTC
TRBV25-1	14	-	-	TRBJ2-1	CASSEGSPRNEQFF	TGTGCCAGCAGTGAAGGGTCCCCCCGGAATGAGCAGTTCTTC
TRBV5-1	15	-	-	TRBJ2-2	CASRRDGSNTGELFF	TGCGCCAGCAGGCGGGACGGCTCGAACACCGGGGAGCTGTTTTTT
TRBV5-1	17	many	TRBD2	TRBJ2-1	CASSPKAVGLARYEQFF	TGCGCCAGCAGCCCCAAGGCTGTAGGACTAGCAAGGTATGAGCAGTTCTTC
TRBV5-1	18	many	TRBD2	TRBJ2-3	CASSTGTSGRSPTDTQYF	TGCGCCAGCAGCACGGGGACTAGCGGGAGATCCCCCACAGATACGCAGTATTTT
TRBV10-3	11	many	-	TRBJ2-3	CATYNTDTQYF	TGTGCCACTTACAACACAGATACGCAGTATTTT